This T cell receptor (beta chain) comes out of a study of cytomegalovirus exposure and HLA in healthy donors. Sequencing used immunoSEQ multiplex PCR; TCRdb keeps in-frame clones, though not all of them. This table has tens of thousands of clones, approximately 91% appearing once. There are 18 residues in the CDR3. V lost 4 bases, J lost 0 bases, and 19 bases lay in between. Source material: PBMCs. This rearrangement joins TRBV23-1 to TRBJ1-3; tentative D call: TRBD1 (5 bases). TRBV23-1 is an ORF, and what it does is uncertain. The clonotype comes from a man aged 25 to 45 in good health and CMV-seronegative. The CDR3 is CASSRHLRVIDSGNTIYF. In nucleotides, the CDR3 is TGCGCCAGCAGTCGTCACCTCAGGGTTATAGACTCTGGAAACACCATATATTTT.